The 24 T cell receptor beta chains below come from one sample, sequenced in a study of blood T cell repertoires in COVID-19. Sequenced by immunoSEQ multiplex PCR; TCRdb stores in-frame clones only, minus some. The sample lists roughly 400,000 clones; approximately 90% were seen once. Sequencing was done on a sample of PBMCs or T cells enriched from blood (not recorded which). These receptors were obtained from a woman aged 40-49 years who had been exposed to COVID-19.

The V call is TRBV6-5, the J call TRBJ1-6; 9 nucleotides align to TRBD1. Trimming removed 6 bases from V and 8 bases from J; junction bases left unmatched: 5. The CDR3 runs 14 residues. Per germline, CDR1 MNHEY and CDR2 SVGAGI. The CDR3 is CASRGTGMDSPLHF. In DNA form, the CDR3 reads TGTGCCAGCAGGGGGACAGGGATGGATTCACCCCTCCACTTT.

J is TRBJ1-6 and V is TRBV19; no firm D call. CDR1 is LNHDA, CDR2 SQIVND, per germline (reference sequence). V lost 8 bases and J lost 0, with 11 bases in between. The CDR3 is 15 amino acids. CDR3: CASHNFPSYNSPLHF. CDR3 in DNA: TGTGCCAGTCACAATTTCCCCTCCTATAATTCACCCCTCCACTTT.

The chain carries TRBV12-5 and TRBJ1-2, with TRBD1 matching over 9 bases. The trim removed 7 bases at V and 4 bases at J, leaving 4 bases unmatched. The CDR3 has 13 residues. Germline V lookup: CDR1 LGHNT, CDR2 FRNRAP. The CDR3 region is CASASGQGYGYTF. CDR3 nucleotides: TGTGCTAGTGCCTCGGGACAGGGCTATGGCTACACCTTC.

This chain connects TRBV19 to TRBJ1-2, with 9 bases matching TRBD1. Losses at the gene ends were 5 bases for V and 3 bases for J; bases not matched to a gene: 4. Per germline, CDR1 LNHDA and CDR2 SQIVND (reference sequence). The length of the CDR3 is 14 residues. CDR3 in amino acids: CASSSQGADYGYTF. CDR3 nucleotides: TGTGCCAGTAGTTCACAGGGGGCGGACTATGGCTACACCTTC. Full variable domain (outside the CDR3, taken from reference TRBV19 and TRBJ1-2): DGGITQSPKYLFRKEGQNVTLSCEQNLNHDAMYWYRQDPGQGLRLIYYSQIVNDFQKGDIAEGYSVSREKKESFPLTVTSAQKNPTAFYLCASSSQGADYGYTFGSGTRLTVV.

V is TRBV6-5 and J is TRBJ1-5; D is ambiguous. The CDR3 contains 14 residues. Germline CDR1 MNHEY, CDR2 SVGAGI. Trimming shortened V by 6 bases and J by 7 bases, and 16 bases separated the two germline ends. The DNA for the CDR3 is TGTGCCAGCAGCCGCGACATTTATGGCCAGCCCCAGCATTTT. The encoded protein is CASSRDIYGQPQHF.

The rearrangement uses TRBV6-4 and TRBJ2-1; D is undetermined. Trimming pared 0 bases from V and 6 bases from J, leaving 6 bases between. The germline V gene has CDR1 MRHNA and CDR2 SNTAGT. The CDR3 length is 13 residues. The CDR3 is CASSDSGVNEQFF. As DNA, the CDR3 is TGTGCCAGCAGTGACTCCGGAGTCAATGAGCAGTTCTTC.

CDR3 amino acids: CASSLGRTTNGYTF. CDR3 in DNA: TGTGCCAGCAGCTTAGGCAGAACGACTAACGGCTACACCTTC. The V gene is TRBV7-9, the J gene TRBJ1-2, with unresolved D. The V and J ends lost 1 base and 8 bases respectively, with 14 bases between them. The germline gives CDR1 SEHNR, CDR2 FQNEAQ (reference sequence). The CDR3 covers 14 residues. Full variable domain (rest looked up from reference TRBV7-9 and TRBJ1-2): DTGVSQNPRHKITKRGQNVTFRCDPISEHNRLYWYRQTLGQGPEFLTYFQNEAQLEKSRLLSDRFSAERPKGSFSTLEIQRTEQGDSAMYLCASSLGRTTNGYTFGSGTRLTVV.

The V and J genes are TRBV4-3 and TRBJ2-1; TRBD2 aligns across 12 bases. CDR3 length: 20 amino acids. In germline, CDR1 is LGHNA, CDR2 YSLEER. V shed 0 bases, J shed 0 bases, and the junction held 9 bases outside the gene matches. The CDR3 coding sequence is TGCGCCAGCAGCCAAGATCTGGGACTAGCGGGCTCAAGCTCCTACAATGAGCAGTTCTTC. Its protein is CASSQDLGLAGSSSYNEQFF.

This clone was seen more than once but under ten times. The chain couples TRBV9 to TRBJ1-1, with a tentative D call TRBD1 (5 bases). V lost 0 bases, J lost 1 base, and 13 bases lay in between. The CDR3 has 16 residues. The germline V gene has CDR1 SGDLS and CDR2 YYNGEE. The CDR3 region is CASSVEAQGSNTEAFF. CDR3 nucleotide sequence: TGTGCCAGCAGCGTAGAGGCCCAGGGTTCGAACACTGAAGCTTTCTTT.

CDR3 in DNA: TGTGCCAGCCGGCAGGGTAGCGGCGGCGAAAAACTGTTTTTT. Translated: CASRQGSGGEKLFF. The J gene is TRBJ1-4, the V gene TRBV2; possible D gene TRBD1, 5 bases. Germline V gene lookup returns CDR1 SNHLY and CDR2 FYNNEI. V lost 8 bases and J lost 8, with 18 bases in between. The length of the CDR3 is 14 residues.

V usage is TRBV5-4 and J usage is TRBJ2-2; perhaps TRBD2 as D (7 bases). Germline V gene sequence: CDR1 SGHNT, CDR2 YYREEE (reference sequence). Trimming pared 1 base from V and 6 bases from J, leaving 13 bases between. This CDR3 region has 15 residues. CDR3 DNA: TGTGCCAGCAGCTTGAGAACAGGGAGGGCCGGGGAGCTGTTTTTT. Residues: CASSLRTGRAGELFF.

A remark on this clone: At one boundary the junction diverges from the germline segment, which might be a read error. V is TRBV7-9 and J is TRBJ1-2, with D perhaps TRBD1 (5 bases). This CDR3 has 11 amino acids. In germline, CDR1 is SEHNR, CDR2 FQNEAQ (reference sequence). Here the CDR3 reads CASSPIGHFAF. CDR3 sequence (DNA): TGTGCCAGCAGCCCCATCGGACACTTCGCCTTC.

To note about this clone: Different DNA sequences within this sample yield the same CDR3. The gene calls are TRBV5-1 and TRBJ1-3; tentatively, D is TRBD1 (5 bases). Germline V gene sequence: CDR1 SGHRS, CDR2 YFSETQ. The CDR3 extends over 16 amino acids. V shed 2 bases and J shed 0 bases, with 12 bases lying between them. This chain's CDR3 is CASSFGTGGSGNTIYF. CDR3 sequence (DNA): TGCGCCAGCAGCTTCGGGACGGGAGGCTCTGGAAACACCATATATTTT.

This sequence joins TRBV28 and TRBJ1-4; weak D call: TRBD1 (6 bases). The CDR3 totals 14 residues. The V end was cut by 2 bases, the J end by 8 bases, with 12 bases between. Germline CDR1 is MDHEN and CDR2 is SYDVKM. The CDR3 loop reads CASSLGGAEEKLFF. The DNA for the CDR3 is TGTGCCAGCAGTTTAGGGGGCGCGGAGGAAAAACTGTTTTTT.

This chain uses TRBV24-1 with TRBJ1-5; D is ambiguous. The CDR3 spans 14 residues. CDR1 is KGHDR and CDR2 is SFDVKD in the germline V gene. V lost 7 bases to trimming and J lost 5 bases, with 14 bases between them. Written as DNA, the CDR3 is TGTGCCACCAGCGCAGAGGGCAGAGATCAGCCCCAGCATTTT. Residues: CATSAEGRDQPQHF.

This chain links TRBV7-9 with TRBJ2-3; the match to TRBD2 covers 9 bases. The CDR3 is 16 amino acids. V trimming: 1 base; J trimming: 6 bases; junction bases outside the gene matches: 8. In germline, CDR1 is SEHNR, CDR2 FQNEAQ (reference sequence). The DNA of the CDR3 is TGTGCCAGCAGCTTAGTTGCGGGGGGGCCCGGGGATACGCAGTATTTT. Amino acid sequence: CASSLVAGGPGDTQYF.

The chain links TRBV3-1 (or the pseudogene TRBV3-2) to TRBJ1-1; the match to TRBD1 covers 12 bases. The CDR3 has 18 amino acids. V shed 2 bases, J shed 0 bases, and the junction held 7 bases outside the gene matches. The germline V gene encodes CDR1 LGHDT and CDR2 YNNKEL (reference sequence). CDR3 sequence: CASSQIRDRGLLNTEAFF. CDR3 in DNA: TGTGCCAGCAGCCAAATTCGGGACAGGGGGCTTCTGAACACTGAAGCTTTCTTT.

This clone was seen only a few times. V usage is TRBV7-8 and J usage is TRBJ2-7; tentative D call: TRBD2 (6 bases). Germline V gene lookup returns CDR1 SGHVS and CDR2 FQNEAQ. There are 14 residues in the CDR3. Between the trimmed V and J ends, which lost 5 bases and 4 bases, there was a span of 15 bases. CDR3 amino acids: CASSHPRRGYEQYF. DNA for the CDR3: TGTGCCAGCAGCCACCCTCGGCGGGGTTACGAGCAGTACTTC.

J is TRBJ2-7 and V is TRBV7-2; the match to TRBD2 covers 11 bases. V lost 5 bases to trimming and J lost 2 bases; unmatched junction nucleotides: 2. The CDR3 totals 14 residues. Germline CDR1 reads SGHTA; CDR2 reads FQGNSA. The CDR3 is CASSLGLAAYEQYF. CDR3 in DNA: TGTGCCAGCAGCCTGGGACTAGCGGCCTACGAGCAGTACTTC. Filled out from reference TRBV7-2 and TRBJ2-7, the complete variable domain reads GAGVSQSPSNKVTEKGKDVELRCDPISGHTALYWYRQSLGQGLEFLIYFQGNSAPDKSGLPSDRFSAERTGGSVSTLTIQRTQQEDSAVYLCASSLGLAAYEQYFGPGTRLTVT.

The chain recombines TRBV7-9 with TRBJ2-5, with D possibly matching TRBD1 (6 bases). The CDR3 has 12 residues. Trimming pared 3 bases from V and 5 bases from J, leaving 7 bases between. The germline gives CDR1 SEHNR, CDR2 FQNEAQ (reference sequence). As DNA, the CDR3 is TGTGCCAGCAGCTTCACAGGGGAGACCCAGTACTTC. It encodes CASSFTGETQYF. The full variable domain, completed using reference TRBV7-9 and TRBJ2-5, is DTGVSQNPRHKITKRGQNVTFRCDPISEHNRLYWYRQTLGQGPEFLTYFQNEAQLEKSRLLSDRFSAERPKGSFSTLEIQRTEQGDSAMYLCASSFTGETQYFGPGTRLLVL.

This rearrangement joins TRBV12-3 or TRBV12-4 to TRBJ2-5; the D gene is possibly TRBD1 (5 bases). V gave up 6 bases and J gave up 10 bases, with 18 bases separating them. The CDR3 is 13 residues long. CDR3 in DNA: TGTGCCAGCAGCACTGACAGAAGGGCAGTCCAGTACTTC. Translating it yields CASSTDRRAVQYF.

V is TRBV27 and J is TRBJ1-5, with a tentative D call TRBD1 (6 bases). The CDR3 has 15 amino acids. Germline CDR1 MNHEY, CDR2 SMNVEV (reference sequence). The ends were cut back, 2 bases at V and 7 bases at J, with 15 bases in the middle. The CDR3 region is CASSLATGFRQPQHF. The CDR3 DNA sequence: TGTGCCAGCAGTTTAGCAACAGGGTTTCGACAGCCCCAGCATTTT.

This sequence joins TRBV2 and TRBJ1-1, with D possibly matching TRBD1 (5 bases). Per the germline V gene, CDR1 is SNHLY and CDR2 is FYNNEI. This CDR3 has 14 amino acids. Trimming cost V 6 bases and J 4 bases, with 15 bases left between them. This CDR3 is CASRFRAQGTEAFF. CDR3 bases: TGTGCCAGCAGGTTCAGGGCTCAGGGCACTGAAGCTTTCTTT.

This clone showed up just a few times. The chain combines TRBV6-4 with TRBJ2-1; TRBD2 aligns across 15 bases. CDR3 length equals 15 residues. The junction had 2 bases not matched to a gene; V was cut back by 6 bases and J by 5 bases. CDR1 is MRHNA, CDR2 SNTAGT, per germline. The CDR3 loop reads CASSGTSGGHNEQFF. CDR3 bases: TGTGCCAGCAGCGGGACTAGCGGGGGGCACAATGAGCAGTTCTTC.